This T cell receptor beta chain originates from a study of metastatic and nonmetastatic thyroid tumors. In the study overall: Across peripheral blood and tumor or nodule tissue samples taken from malignant and benign thyroid patients, the repertoires were compared with one another. General study findings and limits: Malignant tumors reportedly showed significantly higher TCR beta diversity than benign nodules in both blood and tumor.

Per the original methods: Researchers built a distant-metastasis classifier for papillary thyroid cancer that drew on CDR3 differences across clinicopathological groups. TCRdb reprocessed the PCR reads via MiXCR. The V and J calls reflect TCRdb's pipeline rather than the authors' work. The table lists under 35,000 clones, 30% of them singletons. As regards this clone: What it recognizes is unknown.

Thyroid surgery had not been preceded by any treatment in any patient. Trimming left V 0 bases short and J 4 bases short, with 16 bases between. The CDR3 totals 16 residues. The germline V gene has CDR1 SGHRS and CDR2 YFSETQ. The sequencing input was blood. The V and J genes are TRBV5-1 and TRBJ1-1; D gene uncertain. This TCR derives from a female donor with papillary thyroid cancer or a benign thyroid nodule (not recorded which). Some clones in this sample may be carry-over from other donors' samples. The CDR3 spells CASSLGDLGRGTEAFF. The CDR3, as DNA: TGCGCCAGCAGCTTGGGAGACCTGGGGAGAGGCACTGAAGCTTTCTTT.